These 15 T cell receptor beta chains came from one sample sequenced in a study of CD8 T cells in ankylosing spondylitis. TCRdb ran MiXCR on the 5' RACE reads and lists one entry per CDR3 protein. The sample comprises around 230,000 distinct CDR3 sequences, roughly 8% of which are singletons, and around 4.4% rests with the top ten. The specimen sequenced was blood, either unsorted or a sorted T cell fraction (not recorded which). The origin of the receptors is a female donor with ankylosing spondylitis or in good health (not recorded which).

This clonotype was recorded many times. The chain couples TRBV10-2 to TRBJ2-3, with D unclear. Germline CDR1 reads WSHSY; CDR2 reads SAAADI. V lost 3 bases to trimming and J lost 5 bases, with 6 bases between them. The CDR3 runs to 12 residues. In nucleotides, the CDR3 is TGCGCCAGCAGTGACCATGAAGATACGCAGTATTTT. Encoded protein: CASSDHEDTQYF.

This clonotype was seen repeatedly, ten times or more. The CDR3 region is CSARGGSRGAYNEQFF. For the CDR3, the DNA is TGCAGTGCTAGGGGGGGGTCCAGAGGGGCCTACAATGAGCAGTTCTTC. The V gene is TRBV20-1, the J gene TRBJ2-1; TRBD2 agrees at 7 bases. The CDR3 totals 16 residues. Germline V lookup: CDR1 DFQATT, CDR2 SNEGSKA (reference sequence). J gave up 2 bases and V 3 bases, and 10 bases lay outside the gene matches.

The gene calls are TRBV29-1 and TRBJ2-1; TRBD1 matches 7 bases. Germline CDR1 and CDR2: SQVTM and ANQGSEA. The CDR3 totals 14 residues. J lost 6 bases, V lost 7 bases, and 12 bases had no gene match. This CDR3 is CSGLGGNYFNEQFF. The CDR3 DNA is TGCAGCGGCCTAGGGGGCAACTATTTCAATGAGCAGTTCTTC.

This clonotype has only a few counts. This chain links TRBV18 with TRBJ2-1; 8 nucleotides agree with TRBD2. Trimming took 2 bases from V and 8 from J; bases not matched to a gene: 8. The CDR3 is 15 amino acids. CDR1 is KGHSH, CDR2 LQKENI, per germline. The CDR3 loop reads CASSPIPGLGDEQFF. The CDR3 DNA follows: TGTGCCAGCTCACCAATCCCGGGACTAGGGGATGAGCAGTTCTTC. The whole variable domain, remainder taken from reference TRBV18 and TRBJ2-1, is NAGVMQNPRHLVRRRGQEARLRCSPMKGHSHVYWYRQLPEEGLKFMVYLQKENIIDESGMPKERFSAEFPKEGPSILRIQQVVRGDSAAYFCASSPIPGLGDEQFFGPGTRLTVL.

This clonotype was seen many times. The CDR3 DNA follows: TGTGCCAGCAGCCAAGACGGGGACAGGGGAGGAAAACTGTTTTTT. Amino acids: CASSQDGDRGGKLFF. V is TRBV3-1 and J is TRBJ1-4; TRBD1 agrees at 10 bases. The CDR3 has 15 residues. Germline CDR1 reads LGHDT; CDR2 reads YNNKEL (reference sequence). The ends lost 0 bases at V and 10 bases at J; junction bases unmatched: 5. Full variable domain (rest looked up from reference TRBV3-1 and TRBJ1-4): DTAVSQTPKYLVTQMGNDKSIKCEQNLGHDTMYWYKQDSKKFLKIMFSYNNKELIINETVPNRFSPKSPDKAHLNLHINSLELGDSAVYFCASSQDGDRGGKLFFGSGTQLSVL.

This clonotype was seen at least ten times. For the CDR3, the DNA is TGTGCCACCAACGGACCCCTAGGTGACTACGAGCAGTACTTC. Translating gives CATNGPLGDYEQYF. V usage is TRBV15 and J usage is TRBJ2-7; D not certain. The V gene lost 7 bases and the J gene lost 3 bases, with 16 bases spanning the gap. CDR1 is LNHNV, CDR2 YYDKDF, per germline (reference sequence). The CDR3 has 14 residues. Variable domain in full (rest from reference TRBV15 and TRBJ2-7): DAMVIQNPRYQVTQFGKPVTLSCSQTLNHNVMYWYQQKSSQAPKLLFHYYDKDFNNEADTPDNFQSRRPNTSFCFLDIRSPGLGDTAMYLCATNGPLGDYEQYFGPGTRLTVT.

This clonotype came up many times. The rearrangement joins TRBV7-1 to TRBJ2-4; 7 bases line up with TRBD1. TRBV7-1 is an open reading frame, and its role is uncertain. The CDR3 sequence is 14 residues long. V dropped 2 bases and J dropped 9; count of bases not matched to a gene: 7. The CDR3 loop reads CASSSTGQKPIQYF. The CDR3 DNA reads TGTGCCAGCAGCTCAACGGGACAGAAGCCCATTCAGTACTTC.

This clonotype came up a few times. J is TRBJ2-4 and V is TRBV2, with D possibly matching TRBD2 (5 bases). The V gene's germline CDR1 is SNHLY and CDR2 FYNNEI. The CDR3 is 15 residues long. V gave up 2 bases and J gave up 6 bases, with 14 bases separating them. The CDR3 bases are TGTGCCAGCAGTGAATCGAGGGCTGGCTTAAACATTCAGTACTTC. It yields the protein CASSESRAGLNIQYF.

The chain recombines TRBV5-1 with TRBJ2-1; TRBD2 agrees at 8 bases. Germline V lookup: CDR1 SGHRS, CDR2 YFSETQ. The CDR3 runs to 15 residues. V was pared by 3 bases and J by 6 bases, with 8 bases of the junction left unmatched. CDR3 bases: TGCGCCAGCAGCTGGAGCGGGGGTGGGGCCAATGAGCAGTTCTTC. Protein: CASSWSGGGANEQFF.

Ten or more counts support this clonotype. The chain couples TRBV20-1 to TRBJ2-5; D not certain. Germline CDR1 and CDR2: DFQATT and SNEGSKA (reference sequence). Trimming stripped 7 bases from V and 2 bases from J, with 11 bases between. CDR3 length: 12 residues. CDR3 region: CSVGARQETQYF. The CDR3 DNA reads as TGCAGTGTCGGAGCTAGGCAAGAGACCCAGTACTTC.

The chain couples TRBV24-1 to TRBJ2-7; 11 bases agree with TRBD1. V lost 4 bases to trimming and J lost 8 bases; unmatched junction nucleotides: 9. CDR3 length: 15 residues. Looked up from germline, CDR1 is KGHDR and CDR2 is SFDVKD. The CDR3 nucleotides read TGTGCCACCAGTGACCCGGCGGACAGGGGGCTGAAGCAGTACTTC. Its protein product is CATSDPADRGLKQYF.

The sample holds many counts of this clonotype. This sequence joins TRBV7-8 and TRBJ2-1, with 9 bases aligning to TRBD2. Germline CDR1 is SGHVS and CDR2 is FQNEAQ. The CDR3 contains 16 residues. V lost 4 bases and J lost 6; bases outside the gene matches: 10. The CDR3 reads CASSSLRGGRVNEQFF. As DNA, the CDR3 is TGTGCCAGCAGCTCCCTTAGGGGCGGGAGGGTCAATGAGCAGTTCTTC.

This clonotype was seen ten or more times. The rearrangement uses TRBV28 and TRBJ2-5; TRBD1 or TRBD2 may be the D gene (5 bases each). The CDR3 has 13 residues. The germline V gene encodes CDR1 MDHEN and CDR2 SYDVKM. V gave up 2 bases and J gave up 5 bases, with 9 bases separating them. The CDR3 DNA is TGTGCCAGCAGTTTACAGGGAGAGGAGACCCAGTACTTC. As protein: CASSLQGEETQYF.

The table lists this clonotype with many counts. This chain joins TRBV4-3 and TRBJ1-3, with 10 bases aligning to TRBD1. CDR1 is LGHNA and CDR2 is YSLEER in the germline V gene. The CDR3 runs to 17 residues. V was clipped by 0 bases and J by 4 bases; unmatched bases: 6. The CDR3 region has the DNA TGCGCCAGCAGCCAAGATCGGACAGGGGGAATGGGAAACACCATATATTTT. As protein: CASSQDRTGGMGNTIYF.

This clonotype occurred many times. The chain couples TRBV27 to TRBJ1-1; D is unclear. CDR3 length: 12 residues. CDR1 and CDR2 from the germline V gene are MNHEY and SMNVEV (reference sequence). Trimming cost V 2 bases and J 5 bases, with 6 bases left between them. CDR3 DNA: TGTGCCAGCAGTTTACCCAGTACTGAAGCTTTCTTT. It is translated as CASSLPSTEAFF.